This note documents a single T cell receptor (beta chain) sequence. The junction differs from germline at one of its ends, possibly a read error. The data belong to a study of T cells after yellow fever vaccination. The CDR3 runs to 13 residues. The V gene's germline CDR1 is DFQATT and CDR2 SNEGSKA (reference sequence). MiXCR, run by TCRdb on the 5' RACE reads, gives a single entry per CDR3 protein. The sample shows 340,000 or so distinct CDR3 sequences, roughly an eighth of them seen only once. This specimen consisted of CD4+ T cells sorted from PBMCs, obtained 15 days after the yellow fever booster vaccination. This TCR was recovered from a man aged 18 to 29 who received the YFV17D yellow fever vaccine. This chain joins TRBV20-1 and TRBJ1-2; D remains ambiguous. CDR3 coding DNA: TGCAGTGTTAGATCCCCTAGGCGTACCGGCTACACCTTC. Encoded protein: CSVRSPRRTGYTF.